These 16 T cell receptor beta chains share one sample of origin, sequenced in a study of T cells in women clearing cervical HPV infection. Assay: immunoSEQ multiplex PCR; the TCRdb copy retains only in-frame clones and omits some. This sample contains approximately 22,000 clones. Input material: blood buffy coat. The receptor source for this set is a woman between 18 and 70 years old with a cervical HPV16 infection that either progressed to CIN3+ or cleared (not recorded which).

Judged by frequency, this clone is medium-sized. Sequencing ends 3 residues short of the CDR3 end; the germline J gene provides the rest. The chain has TRBV18 and TRBJ2-1; the match to TRBD2 covers 10 bases. The V segment lost 3 bases and the J segment 8 bases; nucleotides outside the gene matches: 4. The CDR3 covers 14 residues. Germline CDR1 KGHSH, CDR2 LQKENI. The DNA read from the CDR3 is TGTGCCAGCTCACCGCCTAGCGGGAGAGATGAG. It encodes CASSPPSGRDE. Given in full, the CDR3 is CASSPPSGRDEQFF. The full variable domain, completed using reference TRBV18 and TRBJ2-1, is NAGVMQNPRHLVRRRGQEARLRCSPMKGHSHVYWYRQLPEEGLKFMVYLQKENIIDESGMPKERFSAEFPKEGPSILRIQQVVRGDSAAYFCASSPPSGRDEQFFGPGTRLTVL.

As regards this clone: The read ends 3 residues before the CDR3 terminus; that terminus is restored from the germline J gene. The V and J genes are TRBV4-1 and TRBJ2-7, with 8 positions matching TRBD1. The CDR3 extends over 18 amino acids. Germline loops: CDR1 MGHRA, CDR2 YSYEKL. With 0 bases clipped from V and 0 bases from J, the junction kept 10 bases outside the gene matches. The CDR3 here is CASSQDPPGQVTSYEQYF. CDR3 bases read: TGCGCCAGCAGCCAAGATCCCCCGGGACAGGTAACCTCCTACGAG.

Points on this clone: The sequenced fragment ends 3 residues before the CDR3 boundary, so the rest is inferred from the germline J gene. V is TRBV20-1 and J is TRBJ1-2; possible D gene TRBD1, 6 bases. The CDR3 is made up of 15 amino acids. Between the trimmed V and J ends, which lost 0 bases and 3 bases, there was a span of 14 bases. CDR1 and CDR2 from the germline V gene are DFQATT and SNEGSKA (reference sequence). This chain's CDR3 is CSARDRVDRHYGYTF. CDR3 DNA (partial): TGCAGTGCTAGAGATCGGGTGGACAGACACTATGGC.

As for this clone: The CDR3 end falls 3 residues outside the read, so it is completed with the germline J gene. This chain links TRBV11-2 with TRBJ2-2; possible D gene TRBD2, 5 bases. Germline V CDR1 and CDR2: SGHAT, FQNNGV. Trimming shortened V by 3 bases and J by 4 bases, and 9 bases separated the two germline ends. CDR3 length equals 14 residues. CDR3 region: CASSFRGGTGELFF. CDR3 DNA, as far as it was read: TGTGCCAGCAGCTTTCGCGGAGGCACCGGGGAG.

Comments on this clone: The read ends 3 residues early relative to the CDR3; the germline J gene fills the gap. This rearrangement joins TRBV6-2 or TRBV6-3 to TRBJ2-7; D is perhaps TRBD2 (6 bases). Trimming removed 6 bases at V and 0 bases at J, with 12 bases between. The CDR3 totals 14 residues. CDR1 and CDR2 (germline): MNHEY, SVGEGT. Partial CDR3 DNA: TGTGCCAGCAGGAACGGGGGTAGCTCCTACGAG. It encodes CASRNGGSSYE. The whole CDR3 reads CASRNGGSSYEQYF.

This CDR3 is CASGGRDYGYTF. Partial CDR3 DNA: TGTGCCAGCGGCGGCAGGGACTATGGC. The rearrangement joins TRBV6-2 or TRBV6-3 to TRBJ1-2; possibly TRBD1 for D (5 bases). From the germline J gene comes the end of the CDR3, since the read stops 3 residues before it. The V gene's germline CDR1 is MNHEY and CDR2 SVGEGT. The V gene lost 8 bases and the J gene lost 3 bases, with 10 bases spanning the gap. The CDR3 totals 12 residues.

On this clone: Read data end 3 residues before the CDR3 end; the end is taken from the germline J gene. The chain joins TRBV19 to TRBJ1-1; a possible D gene is TRBD1 (5 bases). Looked up from germline, CDR1 is LNHDA and CDR2 is SQIVND (reference sequence). Between the trimmed V and J ends, which lost 5 bases and 3 bases, there was a span of 13 bases. The CDR3 is made up of 14 amino acids. CDR3 DNA, as far as it was read: TGTGCCAGTAGTCTCACAGGCGAGGACACTGAA. Translation gives CASSLTGEDTE. In full, the CDR3 reads CASSLTGEDTEAFF. Variable domain in full (rest from reference TRBV19 and TRBJ1-1): DGGITQSPKYLFRKEGQNVTLSCEQNLNHDAMYWYRQDPGQGLRLIYYSQIVNDFQKGDIAEGYSVSREKKESFPLTVTSAQKNPTAFYLCASSLTGEDTEAFFGQGTRLTVV.

The CDR3 bases that were read are TGTGCCAGCAGCTTTACAGTCATGAACACTGAA. Translated, it gives CASSFTVMNTE. The full CDR3 is CASSFTVMNTEAFF. The genes are TRBV11-3 and TRBJ1-1; D gene uncertain. The missing CDR3 end, 3 residues past where the read stops, is filled in from the germline J gene. CDR3 length: 14 residues. Trimming removed 3 bases from V and 0 bases from J, with 8 bases in between. Germline values: CDR1 SGHNT, CDR2 YENEEA.

In regard to this clone: From the germline J gene comes the end of the CDR3, since the read stops 3 residues before it. This chain connects TRBV5-1 to TRBJ1-2, with 9 positions matching TRBD1. With V trimmed by 0 bases and J by 6 bases, 6 bases remained unmatched. CDR1 and CDR2 (germline): SGHRS, YFSETQ. This CDR3 comprises 15 residues. The part of the CDR3 DNA that was read is TGCGCCAGCAGCTTGGAAGACAGGGGGTGGGATGGC. It translates to CASSLEDRGWDG. From start to end, the CDR3 is CASSLEDRGWDGYTF. The whole variable domain, remainder taken from reference TRBV5-1 and TRBJ1-2, is KAGVTQTPRYLIKTRGQQVTLSCSPISGHRSVSWYQQTPGQGLQFLFEYFSETQRNKGNFPGRFSGRQFSNSRSEMNVSTLELGDSALYLCASSLEDRGWDGYTFGSGTRLTVV.

The CDR3 DNA, read in part, is TGTGCCTGGAGTTTGAGGGGGTTGAGTGAAAAA. It is translated as CAWSLRGLSEK. The entire CDR3 is CAWSLRGLSEKLFF. V is TRBV30 and J is TRBJ1-4, with a tentative D call TRBD1 (6 bases). The DNA ends 3 residues before the CDR3 does, and the rest of the CDR3 is filled in from the germline J gene. The CDR3 totals 14 residues. The germline V gene encodes CDR1 GTSNPN and CDR2 SVGIG (reference sequence). V lost 2 bases and J lost 7, with 14 bases in between.

The CDR3 loop reads CASNKARDHQETQYF. Partial CDR3 DNA: TGTGCCAGCAACAAAGCCAGGGATCACCAAGAGACC. The chain has TRBV7-9 and TRBJ2-5; tentative D call: TRBD1 (5 bases). The CDR3 goes on 3 residues after the read ends, and that part is filled in from the germline J gene. The V gene lost 7 bases and the J gene lost 0 bases, with 15 bases spanning the gap. The germline gives CDR1 SEHNR, CDR2 FQNEAQ (reference sequence). The CDR3 extends over 15 amino acids.

Note on this clone: The missing CDR3 end, 3 residues past where the read stops, is filled in from the germline J gene. The J gene is TRBJ2-3, the V gene TRBV10-1; 12 bases match TRBD2. The V gene's germline CDR1 is WNHNN and CDR2 SYGVQD (reference sequence). J was trimmed by 2 bases and V by 0 bases; bases with no gene match: 6. CDR3 length: 18 residues. CDR3 DNA (partial): TGCGCCAGCAGTGAGTCCCCTCGGACTAGCGGGGCCACAGATACG. Protein sequence: CASSESPRTSGATDT. The entire CDR3 protein is CASSESPRTSGATDTQYF.

The CDR3 DNA, read in part, is TGCAGTGCTAGAGATATCCAGGGGGCAAATGAG. Its protein product is CSARDIQGANE. Given in full, the CDR3 is CSARDIQGANEQFF. The chain carries TRBV20-1 and TRBJ2-1; 8 bases map to TRBD1. The read ends 3 residues before the CDR3 terminus; that terminus is restored from the germline J gene. V trimming: 0 bases; J trimming: 7 bases; junction bases outside the gene matches: 5. CDR3 length: 14 residues. CDR1 and CDR2 (germline): DFQATT, SNEGSKA (reference sequence).

With regard to this clone: The CDR3 end lies 3 residues beyond the end of the read and is filled in from the germline J gene. The chain is built from TRBV7-2 and TRBJ1-5; D may be TRBD1 (6 bases). The germline V and J ends were trimmed by 3 bases and 0 bases, with 9 bases remaining between them. The germline V gene encodes CDR1 SGHTA and CDR2 FQGNSA. The CDR3 spans 15 residues. This chain's CDR3 is CASSLYRDSNQPQHF. The sequenced CDR3 bases are TGTGCCAGCAGCTTGTACAGGGATAGCAATCAGCCC.

As concerns this clone: The read stops 3 residues short of the end of the CDR3; the missing end is completed from the germline J gene. The J gene is TRBJ2-1, the V gene TRBV2; TRBD1 aligns across 9 bases. V lost 5 bases, J lost 3 bases, and 5 bases stayed unmatched. Germline V gives CDR1 SNHLY, CDR2 FYNNEI. The CDR3 is 15 residues long. CDR3: CASSLDRGVYNEQFF. The covered CDR3 bases are TGTGCCAGCAGTTTGGACAGGGGAGTCTACAATGAG.

As regards this clone: The sequenced fragment ends 3 residues before the CDR3 boundary, so the rest is inferred from the germline J gene. The chain carries TRBV5-4 and TRBJ2-7; D gene uncertain. The CDR3 runs to 15 residues. V was pared by 4 bases and J by 2 bases, with 16 bases between. CDR1 and CDR2 from the germline V gene are SGHNT and YYREEE (reference sequence). CDR3 sequence: CASSASDKLPYEQYF. The part of the CDR3 DNA that was read is TGTGCCAGCAGCGCCTCAGACAAGTTACCCTACGAG.